The rows below give T cell receptor beta chains drawn from one sample of a study of T-cell memory formation after mild COVID-19. TCRdb independently ran MiXCR on the 5' RACE reads; one entry per CDR3 protein. The sample shows about 540,000 distinct CDR3 sequences, roughly 20% of them seen only once. The sample was PBMCs or a T cell subset sorted from them (not recorded which). The receptors were sampled from an adult woman who had mild COVID-19 (a few samples of this study predate the infection). Cell type and time point are not known. CDR3s include the opening cysteine and the closing phenylalanine or tryptophan. Each record gives: D gene, clone size, V gene, J gene, CDR3 DNA, CDR3 protein. A D gene is named only where the DNA matches it firmly. For some rows the clone size is stated as once, few or many, or as a class when expanded; others skip it.

D: TRBD2; size: few; V: TRBV10-3; J: TRBJ2-1; DNA: TGTGCCATCAGCCAAGGGCTAGCGGGAGGGCCCAGTGAGCAGTTCTTC; CDR3: CAISQGLAGGPSEQFF
D: .; size: few; V: TRBV9; J: TRBJ2-5; DNA: TGTGCCAGCAGCGTAGGAGATGAGACCCAGTACTTC; CDR3: CASSVGDETQYF
D: .; size: .; V: TRBV4-2; J: TRBJ2-5; DNA: TGTGCCAGCAGCGGCGGGGCGAGCCAAGAGACCCAGTACTTC; CDR3: CASSGGASQETQYF
D: TRBD2; size: .; V: TRBV12-3/TRBV12-4; J: TRBJ2-2; DNA: TGTGCCAGCAGTTTCCTAGCGGGGGGGCCCACCGGGGAGCTGTTTTTT; CDR3: CASSFLAGGPTGELFF
D: .; size: many; V: TRBV29-1; J: TRBJ2-7; DNA: TGCAGCGTTGGGAAAATGGACGGCTACGAGCAGTACTTC; CDR3: CSVGKMDGYEQYF
D: .; size: .; V: TRBV7-9; J: TRBJ2-2; DNA: TGTGCCAGCAGCATTCCAGTTGCCGGGGAGCTGTTTTTT; CDR3: CASSIPVAGELFF
D: .; size: .; V: TRBV9; J: TRBJ2-3; DNA: TGTGCCAGCAGCGGAAGGGACGGCTCTAGCACAGATACGCAGTATTTT; CDR3: CASSGRDGSSTDTQYF
D: TRBD1; size: .; V: TRBV7-6; J: TRBJ2-7; DNA: TGTGCCAGCAGCTTAGGCCCGGACAGGCTATACGAGCAGTACTTC; CDR3: CASSLGPDRLYEQYF
D: .; size: few; V: TRBV12-3/TRBV12-4; J: TRBJ1-1; DNA: TGTGCCAGCAGTTTATATGCCCGGACAGACACTGAAGCTTTCTTT; CDR3: CASSLYARTDTEAFF
D: .; size: .; V: TRBV12-3/TRBV12-4; J: TRBJ1-2; DNA: TGTGCCAGCAGCCCGATCGGGGGTGGCTACACCTTC; CDR3: CASSPIGGGYTF
D: TRBD2; size: .; V: TRBV5-1; J: TRBJ2-4; DNA: TGCGCCAGCAGCTTGAAGCCGACTAGCGGGGGATCACTAGCCAAAAACATTCAGTACTTC; CDR3: CASSLKPTSGGSLAKNIQYF
D: .; size: .; V: TRBV20-1; J: TRBJ1-5; DNA: TGCAGTGCTAGAGAGGTGGGCGAGGGGAGCAATCAGCCCCAGCATTTT; CDR3: CSAREVGEGSNQPQHF
D: TRBD2; size: .; V: TRBV6-6; J: TRBJ2-1; DNA: TGTGCCAGCAGCCTCCCTTACTTCCCGACTAGCGGGAGGAACTACAATGAGCAGTTCTTC; CDR3: CASSLPYFPTSGRNYNEQFF
D: .; size: .; V: TRBV15; J: TRBJ2-5; DNA: TGTGCCACCAGCAGCGGACACAACGTGGAGACCCAGTACTTC; CDR3: CATSSGHNVETQYF
D: .; size: many; V: TRBV12-3/TRBV12-4; J: TRBJ2-4; DNA: TGTGCCAGCAGTTTAGGAACCCACATTCAGTACTTC; CDR3: CASSLGTHIQYF
D: .; size: .; V: TRBV5-1; J: TRBJ1-4; DNA: TGCGCCAGCAGCTTTGGGTCGCAGTCTAATGAAAAACTGTTTTTT; CDR3: CASSFGSQSNEKLFF
D: .; size: few; V: TRBV23-1; J: TRBJ2-3; DNA: TGCGCCAGCTCCCAGGGTTGCACAGATACGCAGTATTTT; CDR3: CASSQGCTDTQYF
D: .; size: .; V: TRBV3-1; J: TRBJ2-7; DNA: TGTGCCAGCAGCCAAATAGGACACCTCTACGAGCAGTACTTC; CDR3: CASSQIGHLYEQYF
D: TRBD1; size: .; V: TRBV6-5; J: TRBJ1-2; DNA: TGTGCCAGCAGTTACGAAGGGGGCTCTGGCTACACCTTC; CDR3: CASSYEGGSGYTF
D: .; size: .; V: TRBV5-1; J: TRBJ2-7; DNA: TGCGCCAGCAGCTTGGCCTACTCAGACTACGAGCAGTACTTC; CDR3: CASSLAYSDYEQYF
D: TRBD2; size: .; V: TRBV12-3/TRBV12-4; J: TRBJ2-7; DNA: TGTGCCAGTGGACTAGCGGGGACCTACGAGCAGTACTTC; CDR3: CASGLAGTYEQYF
D: .; size: .; V: TRBV7-9; J: TRBJ2-7; DNA: TGTGCCAGCAGCTTAGGGGGATTAAGAATCGAGCAGTACTTC; CDR3: CASSLGGLRIEQYF
D: .; size: .; V: TRBV15; J: TRBJ1-5; DNA: TGTGCCACCAGTTGGAACCCGGGATTGAGGGGGGGCCAGCCCCAGCATTTT; CDR3: CATSWNPGLRGGQPQHF
D: .; size: once; V: TRBV20-1; J: TRBJ1-1; DNA: TGCAGTGCTAGAGTATCATCCGCGAACACTGAAGCTTTCTTT; CDR3: CSARVSSANTEAFF
D: .; size: few; V: TRBV19; J: TRBJ2-5; DNA: TGTGCCAGTAGTATCGGGTCGCACCAAGAGACCCAGTACTTC; CDR3: CASSIGSHQETQYF
D: .; size: .; V: TRBV19; J: TRBJ2-2; DNA: TGTGCCAGTAGTATAGGTAGGGACACCGGGGAGCTGTTTTTT; CDR3: CASSIGRDTGELFF
D: .; size: .; V: TRBV5-1; J: TRBJ2-1; DNA: TGCGCCAGCAGGGGTCACTTCTACAATGAGCAGTTCTTC; CDR3: CASRGHFYNEQFF
D: .; size: .; V: TRBV5-5; J: TRBJ1-4; DNA: TGTGCCAGCAGCTGGCGGACAGCGAAGAATGAAAAACTGTTTTTT; CDR3: CASSWRTAKNEKLFF